The present TCR beta chain was sequenced within a study of OX40 agonist ivuxolimab in advanced cancers. At the level of the study: An agonistic human IgG2 monoclonal antibody against OX40 (CD134) was given. A male proportion of under 90% was recorded, with mean age approximately 57 years and range roughly 20 to 85. Partial responses were achieved by three patients: one hepatocellular carcinoma, two cutaneous melanoma.

This table comes from immunoSEQ multiplex PCR, and its TCRdb copy is limited to in-frame clones, with some not included. The table lists under 80,000 clones, 65% to 90% of them singletons. Study conclusions and caveats: No determination was made of the antigen specificity of the expanded peripheral T cells.

A note on this clone: Its cognate antigen is unknown.

The germline gives CDR1 SGHRS, CDR2 YFSETQ. The trim removed 0 bases at V and 6 bases at J, leaving 3 bases unmatched. The CDR3 contains 14 residues. The clonotype comes from an adult with an advanced solid tumor such as melanoma, head and neck, liver or kidney cancer. The chain combines TRBV5-1 with TRBJ2-1; 7 nucleotides agree with TRBD2. Sequences were derived from CD4+ or CD8+ T cells sorted from blood, sampled in a trial of the OX40 agonist ivuxolimab. CDR3 sequence: CASSLVAGVNEQFF. The CDR3 DNA sequence: TGCGCCAGCAGCTTGGTTGCGGGAGTCAATGAGCAGTTCTTC.